These 10 T cell receptor beta chains share one sample of origin, sequenced in a study of Ad26.COV2.S vaccination and SARS-CoV-2 variants. Clones were sequenced by immunoSEQ multiplex PCR, and TCRdb holds only the in-frame ones, with some missing. Of about 350,000 clones listed, about 91% are singletons. This specimen was peripheral blood, taken after recovery from COVID-19. Receptor source: a human donor who had recovered from COVID-19.

This clone showed up just once. The chain combines TRBV2 with TRBJ1-5; D is undetermined. Germline V CDR1 and CDR2: SNHLY, FYNNEI. CDR3 length: 16 amino acids. Deletions cut 7 bases from V and 0 bases from J, with 16 bases between. The DNA for the CDR3 is TGTGCCAGCAAGGGCGGGAGGACTTATAGCAATCAGCCCCAGCATTTT. Protein: CASKGGRTYSNQPQHF.

The CDR3 spells CASSLILAGGPDHEQFF. In DNA form, the CDR3 reads TGTGCCAGCAGCCTAATTCTAGCGGGGGGCCCGGACCATGAGCAGTTCTTC. The rearrangement links TRBV7-6 to TRBJ2-1; 11 nucleotides line up with TRBD2. The CDR3 spans 17 residues. Germline V lookup: CDR1 SGHVS, CDR2 FNYEAQ. J lost 8 bases, V lost 5 bases, and 14 bases had no gene match. Looking up the rest from reference TRBV7-6 and TRBJ2-1 gives the full variable domain: GAGVSQSPRYKVTKRGQDVALRCDPISGHVSLYWYRQALGQGPEFLTYFNYEAQQDKSGLPNDRFSAERPEGSISTLTIQRTEQRDSAMYRCASSLILAGGPDHEQFFGPGTRLTVL.

The chain recombines TRBV7-8 with TRBJ2-7, with 14 bases that match TRBD2. The germline CDR1 and CDR2 sequences are SGHVS and FQNEAQ. The junction had 8 bases not matched to a gene; V was cut back by 1 base and J by 3 bases. CDR3 length equals 18 residues. The CDR3 DNA reads TGTGCCAGCAGCTTAGTGTTCGGACTAGCGGGGGGCAGCTACGAGCAGTACTTC. It encodes CASSLVFGLAGGSYEQYF.

The chain carries TRBV6-5 and TRBJ2-3; TRBD2 aligns across 9 bases. Germline loops: CDR1 MNHEY, CDR2 SVGAGI. V shed 6 bases and J 1 base; nucleotides not matched to a gene: 2. The CDR3 is 14 amino acids. The CDR3 is CASSRTSGTDTQYF. CDR3 DNA sequence: TGTGCCAGCAGCAGGACTAGCGGCACAGATACGCAGTATTTT.

This clone turned up a few times. The V and J genes are TRBV6-5 and TRBJ2-3, with 9 bases aligning to TRBD2. The CDR3 runs to 15 residues. The germline V gene has CDR1 MNHEY and CDR2 SVGAGI. V shed 10 bases and J 3 bases; nucleotides not matched to a gene: 11. The CDR3 here is CATQSGGKRTDTQYF. CDR3 bases: TGTGCCACCCAGAGCGGGGGGAAAAGAACAGATACGCAGTATTTT.

The chain has TRBV6-5 and TRBJ1-2; 7 nucleotides line up with TRBD1. V trimming: 5 bases; J trimming: 1 base; junction bases outside the gene matches: 4. Germline CDR1 MNHEY, CDR2 SVGAGI. The CDR3 is 14 residues long. The CDR3 region has the DNA TGTGCCAGCAGTCCGGACAGGATTAACTATGGCTACACCTTC. It codes for CASSPDRINYGYTF.

The V call is TRBV9, the J call TRBJ2-5; 11 nucleotides match TRBD2. CDR3 length: 16 residues. J was trimmed by 4 bases and V by 5 bases; bases with no gene match: 10. Germline CDR1 SGDLS, CDR2 YYNGEE. The CDR3 nucleotides read TGTGCCAGCAGTCCCGTGGTAGCGGGGGGGCTAGAGACCCAGTACTTC. This sequence encodes CASSPVVAGGLETQYF.

Concerning this clone: One junction end does not reproduce the germline sequence, and a read error may be involved. The V call is TRBV9, the J call TRBJ2-3, with 10 bases identical to TRBD1. The CDR3 length is 14 residues. Looked up from germline, CDR1 is SGDLS and CDR2 is YYNGEE. This CDR3 is CASSSTGGTDTQYF. The CDR3 region has the DNA TGTGCCAGCAGCTCGACAGGGGGCACGGATACGCAGTATTTT.

J is TRBJ2-5 and V is TRBV5-6; 8 bases are shared with TRBD2. The V segment lost 4 bases and the J segment 3 bases; nucleotides outside the gene matches: 8. The V gene's germline CDR1 is SGHDT and CDR2 YYEEEE. The CDR3 runs 15 residues. Here the CDR3 DNA reads TGTGCCAGCAGCATGGTTGGCGGGGGGAAAGAGACCCAGTACTTC. It specifies CASSMVGGGKETQYF. Drawing the rest from reference TRBV5-6 and TRBJ2-5, the complete variable domain is DAGVTQSPTHLIKTRGQQVTLRCSPKSGHDTVSWYQQALGQGPQFIFQYYEEEERQRGNFPDRFSGHQFPNYSSELNVNALLLGDSALYLCASSMVGGGKETQYFGPGTRLLVL.

The chain recombines TRBV11-2 with TRBJ2-7; 10 bases line up with TRBD2. V lost 4 bases to trimming and J lost 7 bases; unmatched junction nucleotides: 4. The CDR3 consists of 13 residues. Germline CDR1 is SGHAT and CDR2 is FQNNGV. CDR3 residues: CASSSGLAREQYF. DNA for the CDR3: TGTGCCAGCAGCTCGGGACTAGCGCGTGAGCAGTACTTC.